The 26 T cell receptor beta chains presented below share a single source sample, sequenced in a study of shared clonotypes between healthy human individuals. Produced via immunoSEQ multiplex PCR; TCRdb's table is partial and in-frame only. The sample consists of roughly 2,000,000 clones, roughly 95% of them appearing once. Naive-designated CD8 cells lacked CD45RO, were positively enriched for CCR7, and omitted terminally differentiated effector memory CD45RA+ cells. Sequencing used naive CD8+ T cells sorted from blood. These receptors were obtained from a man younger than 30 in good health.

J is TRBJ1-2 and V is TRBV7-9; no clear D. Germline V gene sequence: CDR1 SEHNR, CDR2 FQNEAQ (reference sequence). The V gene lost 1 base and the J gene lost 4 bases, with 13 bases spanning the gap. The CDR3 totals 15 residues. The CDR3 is CASSLDVADPYGYTF. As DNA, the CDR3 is TGTGCCAGCAGCTTAGACGTAGCCGATCCCTATGGCTACACCTTC.

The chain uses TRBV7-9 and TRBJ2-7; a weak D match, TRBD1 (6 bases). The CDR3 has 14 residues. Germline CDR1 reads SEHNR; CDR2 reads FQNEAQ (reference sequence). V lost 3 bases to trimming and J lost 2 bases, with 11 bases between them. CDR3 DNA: TGTGCCAGCAGCTTTGGGGGCGAGACCTACGAGCAGTACTTC. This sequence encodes CASSFGGETYEQYF.

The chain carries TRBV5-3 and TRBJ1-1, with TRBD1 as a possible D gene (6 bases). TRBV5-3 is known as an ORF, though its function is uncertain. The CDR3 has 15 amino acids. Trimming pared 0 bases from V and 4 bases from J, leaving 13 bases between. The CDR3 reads CARSLVVGASTEAFF. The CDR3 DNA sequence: TGTGCCAGAAGCTTGGTAGTGGGGGCGAGCACTGAAGCTTTCTTT.

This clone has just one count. The CDR3 here is CASKQETSTDTQYF. CDR3 bases: TGTGCCAGCAAACAGGAAACTAGCACAGATACGCAGTATTTT. The chain joins TRBV27 to TRBJ2-3; perhaps TRBD1 as D (5 bases). The CDR3 runs 14 residues. Trimming cost V 7 bases and J 0 bases, with 11 bases left between them. Germline values: CDR1 MNHEY, CDR2 SMNVEV (reference sequence).

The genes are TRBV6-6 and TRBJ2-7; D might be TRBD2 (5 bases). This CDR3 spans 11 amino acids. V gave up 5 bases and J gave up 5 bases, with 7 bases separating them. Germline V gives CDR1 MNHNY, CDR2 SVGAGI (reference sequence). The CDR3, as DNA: TGTGCCAGCAGTGAGGGCCACGAGCAGTACTTC. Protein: CASSEGHEQYF.

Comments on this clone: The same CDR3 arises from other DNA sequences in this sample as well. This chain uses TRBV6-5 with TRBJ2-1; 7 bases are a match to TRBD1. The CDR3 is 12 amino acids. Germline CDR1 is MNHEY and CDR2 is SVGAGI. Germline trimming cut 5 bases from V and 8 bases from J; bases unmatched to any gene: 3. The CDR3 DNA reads TGTGCCAGCAGTCGCGACAGGGATGAGCAGTTCTTC. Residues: CASSRDRDEQFF.

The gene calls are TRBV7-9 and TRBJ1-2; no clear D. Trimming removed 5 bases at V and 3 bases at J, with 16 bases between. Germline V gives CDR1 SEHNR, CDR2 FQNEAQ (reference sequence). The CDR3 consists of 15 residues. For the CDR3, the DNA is TGTGCCAGCAGCCCCCCCTGGATGTCGGACTATGGCTACACCTTC. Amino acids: CASSPPWMSDYGYTF.

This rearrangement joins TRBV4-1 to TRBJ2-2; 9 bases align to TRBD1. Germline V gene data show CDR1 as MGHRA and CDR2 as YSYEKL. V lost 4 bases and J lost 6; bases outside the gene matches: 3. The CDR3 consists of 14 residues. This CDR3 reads CASSPRQGAGELFF. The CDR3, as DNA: TGCGCCAGCAGCCCCCGACAGGGGGCCGGGGAGCTGTTTTTT.

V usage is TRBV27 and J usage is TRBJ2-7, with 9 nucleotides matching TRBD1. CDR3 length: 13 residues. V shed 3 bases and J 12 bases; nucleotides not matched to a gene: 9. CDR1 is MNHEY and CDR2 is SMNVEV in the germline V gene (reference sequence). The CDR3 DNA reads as TGTGCCAGCAGTTTGGGGGGGACAGGGCATGTGTACTTC. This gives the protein CASSLGGTGHVYF.

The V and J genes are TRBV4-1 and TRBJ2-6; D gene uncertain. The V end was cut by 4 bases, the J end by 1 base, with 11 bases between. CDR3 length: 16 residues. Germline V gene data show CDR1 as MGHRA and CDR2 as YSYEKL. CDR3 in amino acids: CASSPAVGSGANVLTF. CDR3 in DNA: TGCGCCAGCAGCCCCGCGGTCGGGTCTGGGGCCAACGTCCTGACTTTC.

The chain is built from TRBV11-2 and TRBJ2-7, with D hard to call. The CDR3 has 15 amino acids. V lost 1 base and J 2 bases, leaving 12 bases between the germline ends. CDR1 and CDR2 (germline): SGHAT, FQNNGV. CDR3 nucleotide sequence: TGTGCCAGCAGCTTAGCCCCACCCGGCCCCTACGAGCAGTACTTC. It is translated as CASSLAPPGPYEQYF.

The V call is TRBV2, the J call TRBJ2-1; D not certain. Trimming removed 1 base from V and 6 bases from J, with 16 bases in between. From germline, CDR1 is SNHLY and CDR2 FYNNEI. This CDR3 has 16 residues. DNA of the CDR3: TGTGCCAGCAGTGAAGTAATAGTCGCCCCTCCCAATGAGCAGTTCTTC. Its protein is CASSEVIVAPPNEQFF.

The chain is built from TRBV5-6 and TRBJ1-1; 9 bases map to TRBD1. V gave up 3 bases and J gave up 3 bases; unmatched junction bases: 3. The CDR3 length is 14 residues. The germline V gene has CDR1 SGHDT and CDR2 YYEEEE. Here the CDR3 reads CASSSGTGYTEAFF. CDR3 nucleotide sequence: TGTGCCAGCAGCTCCGGGACAGGGTACACTGAAGCTTTCTTT. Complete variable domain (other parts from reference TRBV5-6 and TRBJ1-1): DAGVTQSPTHLIKTRGQQVTLRCSPKSGHDTVSWYQQALGQGPQFIFQYYEEEERQRGNFPDRFSGHQFPNYSSELNVNALLLGDSALYLCASSSGTGYTEAFFGQGTRLTVV.

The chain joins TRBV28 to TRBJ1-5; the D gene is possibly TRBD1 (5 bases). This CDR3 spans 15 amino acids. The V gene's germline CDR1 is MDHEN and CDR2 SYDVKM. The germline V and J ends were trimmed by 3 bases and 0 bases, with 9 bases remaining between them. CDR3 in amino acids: CASSLEGNSNQPQHF. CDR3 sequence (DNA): TGTGCCAGCAGTTTGGAGGGGAATAGCAATCAGCCCCAGCATTTT.

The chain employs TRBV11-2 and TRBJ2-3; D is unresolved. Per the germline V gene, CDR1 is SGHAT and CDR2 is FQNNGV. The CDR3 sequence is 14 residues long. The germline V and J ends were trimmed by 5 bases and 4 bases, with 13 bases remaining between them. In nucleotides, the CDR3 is TGTGCCAGCAGCCCAAGTCCCCCGGCAGATACGCAGTATTTT. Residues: CASSPSPPADTQYF.

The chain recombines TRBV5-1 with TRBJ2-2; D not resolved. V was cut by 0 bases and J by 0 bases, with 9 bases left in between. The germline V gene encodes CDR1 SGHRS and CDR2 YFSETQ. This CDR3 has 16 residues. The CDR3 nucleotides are TGCGCCAGCAGCTTGGAAAGGGTGACGAACACCGGGGAGCTGTTTTTT. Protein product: CASSLERVTNTGELFF.

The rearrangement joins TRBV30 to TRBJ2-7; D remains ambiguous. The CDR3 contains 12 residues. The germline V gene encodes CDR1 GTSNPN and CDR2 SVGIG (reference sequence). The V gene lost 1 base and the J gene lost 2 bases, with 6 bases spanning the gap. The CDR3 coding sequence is TGTGCCTGGAGTGGACTTCCCTACGAGCAGTACTTC. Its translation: CAWSGLPYEQYF.

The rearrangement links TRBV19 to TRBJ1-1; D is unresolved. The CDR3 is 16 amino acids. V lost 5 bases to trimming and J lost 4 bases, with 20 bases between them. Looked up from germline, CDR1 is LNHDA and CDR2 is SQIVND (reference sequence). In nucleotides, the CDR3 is TGTGCCAGTAGTCTTAACTCCGGGCCCCTGACCACTGAAGCTTTCTTT. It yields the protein CASSLNSGPLTTEAFF.

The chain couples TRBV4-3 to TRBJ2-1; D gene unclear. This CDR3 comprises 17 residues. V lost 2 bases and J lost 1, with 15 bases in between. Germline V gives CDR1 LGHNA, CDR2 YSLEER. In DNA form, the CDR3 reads TGCGCCAGCAGCCAATTATTGTCAGTCTCTTCCTACAATGAGCAGTTCTTC. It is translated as CASSQLLSVSSYNEQFF.

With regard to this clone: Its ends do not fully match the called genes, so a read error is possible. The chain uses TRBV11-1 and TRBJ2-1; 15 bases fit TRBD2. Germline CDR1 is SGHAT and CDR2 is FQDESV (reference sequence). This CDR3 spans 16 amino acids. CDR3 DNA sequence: TGTGACAGCAGCTTAGGGTGGACTAGCGGGAGGGGGGAGCAGTTCTTC. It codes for CDSSLGWTSGRGEQFF.

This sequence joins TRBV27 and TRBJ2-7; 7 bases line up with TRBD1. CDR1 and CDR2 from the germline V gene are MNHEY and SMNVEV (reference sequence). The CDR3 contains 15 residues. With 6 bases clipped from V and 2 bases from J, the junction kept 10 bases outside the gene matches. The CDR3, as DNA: TGTGCCAGCAGCCTGGGGACCGGGACAGCCTACGAGCAGTACTTC. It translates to CASSLGTGTAYEQYF.

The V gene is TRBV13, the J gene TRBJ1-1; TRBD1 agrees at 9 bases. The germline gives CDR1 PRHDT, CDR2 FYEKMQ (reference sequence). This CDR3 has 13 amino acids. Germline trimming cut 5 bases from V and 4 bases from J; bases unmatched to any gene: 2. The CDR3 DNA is TGTGCCAGCAGCCCACAGGGGGCCACTGAAGCTTTCTTT. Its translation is CASSPQGATEAFF.

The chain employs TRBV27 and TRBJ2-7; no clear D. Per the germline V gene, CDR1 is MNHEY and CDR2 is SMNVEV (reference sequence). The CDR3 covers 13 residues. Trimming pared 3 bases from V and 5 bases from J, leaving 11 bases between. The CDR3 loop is CASSFGLPHEQYF. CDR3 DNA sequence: TGTGCCAGCAGTTTTGGGTTACCCCACGAGCAGTACTTC.

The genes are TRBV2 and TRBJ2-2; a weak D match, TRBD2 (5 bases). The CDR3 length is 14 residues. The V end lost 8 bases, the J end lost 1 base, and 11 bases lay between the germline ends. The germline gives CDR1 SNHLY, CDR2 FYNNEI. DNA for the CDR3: TGTGCCAGCCAGTGGGAGATGAACACCGGGGAGCTGTTTTTT. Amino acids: CASQWEMNTGELFF. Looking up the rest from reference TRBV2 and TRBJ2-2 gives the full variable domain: EPEVTQTPSHQVTQMGQEVILRCVPISNHLYFYWYRQILGQKVEFLVSFYNNEISEKSEIFDDQFSVERPDGSNFTLKIRSTKLEDSAMYFCASQWEMNTGELFFGEGSRLTVL.

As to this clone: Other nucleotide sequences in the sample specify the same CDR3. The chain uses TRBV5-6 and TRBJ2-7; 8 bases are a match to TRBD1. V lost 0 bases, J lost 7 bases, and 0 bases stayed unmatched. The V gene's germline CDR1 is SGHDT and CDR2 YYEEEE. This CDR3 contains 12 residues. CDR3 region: CASSLGQGEQYF. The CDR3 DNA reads TGTGCCAGCAGCTTGGGACAGGGGGAGCAGTACTTC.

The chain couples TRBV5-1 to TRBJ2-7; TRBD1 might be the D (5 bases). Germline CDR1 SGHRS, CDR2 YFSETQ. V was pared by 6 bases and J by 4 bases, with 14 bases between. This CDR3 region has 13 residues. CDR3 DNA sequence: TGCGCCAGCAAGAGCTCTTCAGGGTACGAGCAGTACTTC. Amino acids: CASKSSSGYEQYF.